This TCR beta chain stems from a study of cytomegalovirus exposure and HLA in healthy donors. Whole-study findings and limits: When presence/absence was analysed, sequencing depth was taken to be roughly uniform across donors. About 150 TCR beta chains were listed as cytomegalovirus-associated.

The CDR3 is made up of 20 amino acids. The PCR employed 60 Vbeta primers together with 13 Jbeta primers. Measured with immunoSEQ multiplex PCR; TCRdb has only the in-frame clones, and not every one. The sample consists of some 120,000 clones, around 70% of them appearing once. For this clone: Its antigen is still unknown.

This TCR was recovered from a man younger than 40 in good health and CMV-seronegative. The chain links TRBV21-1 to TRBJ1-2; the table assigns TRBD1, which was not confirmed against the DNA. TRBV21-1 is a pseudogene. Sequencing was performed on PBMCs. The CDR3 loop is CASSKNWTGAATLTNYGYTF. CDR3 DNA: TGTGCCAGCAGCAAAAACTGGACAGGGGCCGCGACCCTGACTAACTATGGCTACACCTTC.